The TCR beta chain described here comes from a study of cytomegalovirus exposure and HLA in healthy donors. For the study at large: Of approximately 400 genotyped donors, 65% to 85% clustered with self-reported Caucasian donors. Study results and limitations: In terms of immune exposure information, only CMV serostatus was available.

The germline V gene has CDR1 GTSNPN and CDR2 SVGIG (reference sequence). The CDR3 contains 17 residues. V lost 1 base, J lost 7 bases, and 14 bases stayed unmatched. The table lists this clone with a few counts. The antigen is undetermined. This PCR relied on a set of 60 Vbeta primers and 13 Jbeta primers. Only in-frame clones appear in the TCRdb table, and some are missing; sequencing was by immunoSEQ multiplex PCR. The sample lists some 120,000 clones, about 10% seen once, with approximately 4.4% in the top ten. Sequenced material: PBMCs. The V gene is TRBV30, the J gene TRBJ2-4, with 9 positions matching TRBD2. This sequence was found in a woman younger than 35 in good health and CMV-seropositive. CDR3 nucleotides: TGTGCCTGGAGTGGTCAGGGCGCGGGAGGGCCTAGGAACATTCAGTACTTC. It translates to CAWSGQGAGGPRNIQYF.